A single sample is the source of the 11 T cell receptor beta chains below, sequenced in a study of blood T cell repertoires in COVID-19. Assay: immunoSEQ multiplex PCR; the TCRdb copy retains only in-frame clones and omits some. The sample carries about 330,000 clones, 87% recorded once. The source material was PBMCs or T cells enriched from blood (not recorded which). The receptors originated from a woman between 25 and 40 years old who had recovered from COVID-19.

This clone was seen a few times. The CDR3 sequence: CASSRTHYGYTF. The CDR3 DNA follows: TGTGCCAGCAGCCGTACACACTATGGCTACACCTTC. V and J are TRBV7-8 and TRBJ1-2; D ambiguous. V shed 5 bases and J shed 3 bases, with 7 bases lying between them. Germline CDR1 reads SGHVS; CDR2 reads FQNEAQ. The length of the CDR3 is 12 residues.

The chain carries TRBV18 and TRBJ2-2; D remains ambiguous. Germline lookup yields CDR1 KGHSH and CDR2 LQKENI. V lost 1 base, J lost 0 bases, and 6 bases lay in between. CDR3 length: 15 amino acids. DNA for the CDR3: TGTGCCAGCTCACCACTGACAACGAACACCGGGGAGCTGTTTTTT. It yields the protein CASSPLTTNTGELFF.

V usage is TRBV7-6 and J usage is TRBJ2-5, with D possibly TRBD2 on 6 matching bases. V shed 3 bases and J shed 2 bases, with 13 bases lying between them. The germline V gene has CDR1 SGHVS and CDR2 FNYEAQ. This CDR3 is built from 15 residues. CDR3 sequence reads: CASSLGGTVQETQYF. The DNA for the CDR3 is TGTGCCAGCAGCTTGGGCGGGACGGTACAAGAGACCCAGTACTTC.

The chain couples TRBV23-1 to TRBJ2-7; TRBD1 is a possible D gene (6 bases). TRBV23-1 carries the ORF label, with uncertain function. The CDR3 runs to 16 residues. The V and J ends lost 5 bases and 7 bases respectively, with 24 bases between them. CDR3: CASSDEGHRFLREQYF. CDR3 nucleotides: TGCGCCAGCAGTGATGAGGGACATAGATTCCTTAGGGAGCAGTACTTC.

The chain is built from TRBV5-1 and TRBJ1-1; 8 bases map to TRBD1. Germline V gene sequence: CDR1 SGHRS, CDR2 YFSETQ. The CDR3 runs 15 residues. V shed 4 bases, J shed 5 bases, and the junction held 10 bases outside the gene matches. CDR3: CASSPLGQGRTEAFF. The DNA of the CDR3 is TGCGCCAGCAGCCCACTAGGACAGGGAAGAACTGAAGCTTTCTTT.

CDR3 sequence: CASDRGGYNEQFF. The DNA for the CDR3 is TGTGCCAGCGACAGGGGGGGCTACAATGAGCAGTTCTTC. The chain uses TRBV3-1 (or the pseudogene TRBV3-2) and TRBJ2-1; TRBD1 matches at 9 bases. Trimming removed 8 bases from V and 3 bases from J; junction bases left unmatched: 2. Germline V gene sequence: CDR1 LGHDT, CDR2 YNNKEL (reference sequence). The CDR3 runs 13 residues.

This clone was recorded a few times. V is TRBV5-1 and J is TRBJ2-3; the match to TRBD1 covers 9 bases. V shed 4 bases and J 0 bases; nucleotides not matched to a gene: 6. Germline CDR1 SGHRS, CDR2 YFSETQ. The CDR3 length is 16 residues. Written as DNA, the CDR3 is TGCGCCAGCAGCCAGCCGACAGGGGGTAGCACAGATACGCAGTATTTT. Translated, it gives CASSQPTGGSTDTQYF. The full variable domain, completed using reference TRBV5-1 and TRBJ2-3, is KAGVTQTPRYLIKTRGQQVTLSCSPISGHRSVSWYQQTPGQGLQFLFEYFSETQRNKGNFPGRFSGRQFSNSRSEMNVSTLELGDSALYLCASSQPTGGSTDTQYFGPGTRLTVL.

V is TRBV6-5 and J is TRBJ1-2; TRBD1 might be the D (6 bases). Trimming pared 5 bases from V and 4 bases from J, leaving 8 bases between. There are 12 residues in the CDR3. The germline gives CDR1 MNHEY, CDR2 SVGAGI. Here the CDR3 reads CASSTDSYGYTF. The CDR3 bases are TGTGCCAGCAGTACGGACAGCTATGGCTACACCTTC.

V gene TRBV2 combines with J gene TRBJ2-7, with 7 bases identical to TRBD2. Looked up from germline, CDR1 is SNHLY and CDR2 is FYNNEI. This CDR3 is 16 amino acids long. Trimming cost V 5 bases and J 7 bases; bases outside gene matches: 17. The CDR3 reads CASSSPTAGPDGEQYF. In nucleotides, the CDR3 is TGTGCCAGCAGTTCTCCTACAGCGGGGCCCGATGGTGAGCAGTACTTC. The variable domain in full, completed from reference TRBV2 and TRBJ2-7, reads EPEVTQTPSHQVTQMGQEVILRCVPISNHLYFYWYRQILGQKVEFLVSFYNNEISEKSEIFDDQFSVERPDGSNFTLKIRSTKLEDSAMYFCASSSPTAGPDGEQYFGPGTRLTVT.

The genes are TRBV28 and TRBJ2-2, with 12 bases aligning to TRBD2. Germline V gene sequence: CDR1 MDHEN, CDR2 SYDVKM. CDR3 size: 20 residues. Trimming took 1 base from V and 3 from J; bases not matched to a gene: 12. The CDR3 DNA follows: TGTGCCAGCAGTTTATCCGGCCTAGCGGGGGGGCCAGGGGACACCGGGGAGCTGTTTTTT. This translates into CASSLSGLAGGPGDTGELFF.

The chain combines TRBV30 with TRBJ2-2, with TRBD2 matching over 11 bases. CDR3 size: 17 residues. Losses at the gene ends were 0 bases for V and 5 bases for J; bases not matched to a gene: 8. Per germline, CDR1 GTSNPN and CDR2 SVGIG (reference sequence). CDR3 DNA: TGTGCCTGGAGTGTGATTGGGCTAGCGGGGGGAACCGGGGAGCTGTTTTTT. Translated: CAWSVIGLAGGTGELFF.